The 9 T cell receptor beta chains below all came from one sample that was sequenced in a study of T cell repertoires in cytomegalovirus infection. Each CDR3 protein gets one entry after TCRdb re-called the reads with MiXCR. The sample contains about 900,000 distinct CDR3 sequences, around a third of which appear only once. Their antigens are not known. Source: cultured CD8+ T cells from PBMCs, taken from culture after CMV antigen stimulation. Receptors originate from a human donor in good health (CMV status not recorded). Some clones in this sample may be carry-over from other donors' samples.

V usage is TRBV7-9 and J usage is TRBJ2-7; no firm D call. V gave up 5 bases and J gave up 4 bases, with 9 bases separating them. Germline V gene data show CDR1 as SEHNR and CDR2 as FQNEAQ (reference sequence). This CDR3 has 12 amino acids. The CDR3 DNA reads as TGTGCCAGCAGCGAAGCCAGATACGAGCAGTACTTC. The encoded protein is CASSEARYEQYF.

This clonotype has more than one count but fewer than ten. The junction differs from germline at one of its ends, possibly a read error. The V and J genes are TRBV5-6 and TRBJ2-1, with 8 bases aligning to TRBD2. The CDR3 sequence is 12 residues long. Per the germline V gene, CDR1 is SGHDT and CDR2 is YYEEEE. CDR3 nucleotide sequence: TGTGCCAGCAGCTCGGGACTAGATCCAGGGCTCTTC. It codes for CASSSGLDPGLF.

This clonotype turned up a few times. V is TRBV6-5 and J is TRBJ2-7; perhaps D is TRBD1 or TRBD2 (5 bases each). This CDR3 contains 14 residues. Germline CDR1 reads MNHEY; CDR2 reads SVGAGI. Trimming removed 7 bases from V and 0 bases from J, with 13 bases in between. The CDR3 nucleotides read TGTGCCAGCATCCCGATGAGGGGCTCCTACGAGCAGTACTTC. Encoded protein: CASIPMRGSYEQYF.

This clonotype was counted many times. The V call is TRBV6-2 or TRBV6-3, the J call TRBJ2-7; D perhaps matches TRBD1 (6 bases). Trimming pared 0 bases from V and 5 bases from J, leaving 11 bases between. The CDR3 has 14 residues. Germline CDR1 is MNHEY and CDR2 is SVGEGT. CDR3 DNA sequence: TGTGCCAGCAGTTACTCCGGGACATTCGACGAGCAGTACGTC. Residues: CASSYSGTFDEQYV.

The chain uses TRBV4-1 and TRBJ1-4, with D hard to call. CDR1 MGHRA and CDR2 YSYEKL come from the germline V gene. This CDR3 contains 11 residues. The V and J ends lost 10 bases and 5 bases respectively, with 8 bases between them. CDR3 loop: CAIWANEKLFF. In DNA form, the CDR3 reads TGCGCCATCTGGGCAAATGAAAAACTGTTTTTT.

This clonotype was observed at least ten times. The V and J genes are TRBV7-2 and TRBJ2-7; 13 bases are shared with TRBD2. This CDR3 is 16 amino acids long. Per germline, CDR1 SGHTA and CDR2 FQGNSA. J lost 1 base, V lost 4 bases, and 4 bases had no gene match. The chain's CDR3 is CASSSWTSGGSYEQYV. Written as DNA, the CDR3 is TGTGCCAGCAGCTCCTGGACTAGCGGGGGTTCCTACGAGCAGTACGTC.

The table lists this clonotype with a few counts. At one end, the junction sequence differs from germline, possibly due to a read error. This chain uses TRBV7-8 with TRBJ1-5, with 7 bases aligning to TRBD1. CDR1 is SGHVS and CDR2 is FQNEAQ in the germline V gene. The CDR3 is 14 amino acids. The DNA of the CDR3 is TGTGCCAGCAGCCCCAAAGGGGGCAAACAGCCCCAGCATTTT. Protein product: CASSPKGGKQPQHF.

The genes are TRBV28 and TRBJ2-1; tentative D call: TRBD2 (6 bases). The germline V gene encodes CDR1 MDHEN and CDR2 SYDVKM. V was shortened by 4 bases and J by 1 base, with 11 bases between the two germline ends. This CDR3 is 15 amino acids long. The CDR3 protein is CASSWLSGSYNEQFF. The CDR3, as DNA: TGTGCCAGCAGTTGGCTTAGCGGATCCTACAATGAGCAGTTCTTC.

V usage is TRBV27 and J usage is TRBJ2-2, with TRBD1 identical over 7 bases. The CDR3 length is 17 residues. V trimming: 5 bases; J trimming: 4 bases; junction bases outside the gene matches: 13. Germline CDR1 reads MNHEY; CDR2 reads SMNVEV (reference sequence). For the CDR3, the DNA is TGTGCCAGCAGTCCGCTACCCCGGACAGGACCCACCGGGGAGCTGTTTTTT. Encoded protein: CASSPLPRTGPTGELFF.